This T cell receptor (beta chain) comes out of a study of chemoradiotherapy in HPV16-positive cancers. Overall study results and limits: Candidate HPV-specific clones and E7-related TCR motifs grew in tumor during treatment.

Note on this clone: Its target is not known.

The method was immunoSEQ multiplex PCR; TCRdb's version includes in-frame clones alone and lacks a portion of them. In the table there are around 8,000 clones, around 64% of which are singletons. The germline V and J ends were trimmed by 2 bases and 1 base, with 20 bases remaining between them. This CDR3 is 18 amino acids long. CDR1 is MNHEY, CDR2 SMNVEV, per germline (reference sequence). This chain joins TRBV27 and TRBJ1-2; D is undetermined. Specimen collection occurred from a patient who underwent chemoradiotherapy. The receptor's source is a human donor with HPV-associated anogenital cancer. CDR3 DNA: TGTGCCAGCAGTTTAAAATTTCCCCTGGCAGCGTATAACTATGGCTACACCTTC. Translating gives CASSLKFPLAAYNYGYTF.